The T cell receptor beta chain under discussion was sequenced for a study of T cell responses to AZD1222 COVID-19 vaccine. Study-level points and caveats: Spike was spanned by vaccine-associated CD4 TCRs, with dominance at 160-218 and 743-854. Targeting of unmutated variant regions was reportedly seen in nearly half of spike-specific TCRs.

Notes on this clone: Antigen: not known.

Assay used: immunoSEQ multiplex PCR; TCRdb lists only in-frame clones, some missing. Of tens of thousands of clones in the sample, 88% were seen once. Germline CDR1 LGHDT, CDR2 YNNKEL (reference sequence). The V end was cut by 0 bases, the J end by 8 bases, with 14 bases between. The CDR3 has 15 residues. The sample in question was peripheral blood, obtained on day 0 of MenACWY control vaccination. This chain connects TRBV3-1 (or the pseudogene TRBV3-2) to TRBJ2-4; D might be TRBD1 (5 bases). The clonotype was recovered from an adult in good health. The CDR3 DNA follows: TGTGCCAGCAGCCAAGACCCAGGGTTTAGTGACATTCAGTACTTC. Amino acid sequence: CASSQDPGFSDIQYF.